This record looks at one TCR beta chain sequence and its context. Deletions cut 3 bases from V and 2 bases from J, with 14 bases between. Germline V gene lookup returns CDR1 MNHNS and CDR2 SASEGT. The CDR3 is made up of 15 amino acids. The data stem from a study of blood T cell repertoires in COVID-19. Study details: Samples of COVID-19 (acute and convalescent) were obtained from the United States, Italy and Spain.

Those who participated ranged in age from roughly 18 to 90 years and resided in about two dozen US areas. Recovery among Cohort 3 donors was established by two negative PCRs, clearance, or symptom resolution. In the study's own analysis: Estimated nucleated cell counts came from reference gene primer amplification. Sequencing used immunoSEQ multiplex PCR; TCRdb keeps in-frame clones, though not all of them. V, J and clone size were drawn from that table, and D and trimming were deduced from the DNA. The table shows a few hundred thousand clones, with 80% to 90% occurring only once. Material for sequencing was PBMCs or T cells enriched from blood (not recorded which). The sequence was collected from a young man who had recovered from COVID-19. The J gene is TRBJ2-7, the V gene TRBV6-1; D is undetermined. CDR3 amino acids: CASSDWAGLTYEQYF. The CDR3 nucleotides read TGTGCCAGCAGTGATTGGGCAGGCCTAACCTACGAGCAGTACTTC.